The clone carrying this T cell receptor beta chain was observed a few times. Its antigen remains unidentified. The CDR3 spans 19 residues. The V segment lost 0 bases and the J segment 5 bases; nucleotides outside the gene matches: 13. The V gene's germline CDR1 is SGHAT and CDR2 FQDESV (reference sequence). This sample is part of a study of T-cell reconstitution after alpha-beta-depleted transplantation in children. General study points: After one year, T-cell counts and TCRbeta diversity mostly came from new T cells. There were reportedly several hundred expanded graft clones from which alpha-beta T cells came about two months after transplant.

For TCRbeta, the library was prepared with unique molecular identifiers. TCRdb reanalysed the PCR reads using MiXCR and keeps one entry per CDR3 protein. The table has some 840,000 distinct CDR3 sequences, roughly 15% seen once; the top ten hold roughly 5%. The input for sequencing was PBMCs, mostly from graft donor cells, taken 360 days after TCRalphabeta/CD19-depleted stem cell transplant. The rearrangement uses TRBV11-1 and TRBJ2-2; the match to TRBD2 covers 9 bases. This sequence was found in a male patient younger than 18 who had a stem cell transplant for acute lymphoblastic leukemia, so the T cells may come from the graft donor. CDR3 amino acids: CASSLAMGLAKRRTGELFF. DNA for the CDR3: TGTGCCAGCAGCTTAGCCATGGGACTAGCAAAACGTCGAACCGGGGAGCTGTTTTTT.